This is a list of T cell receptor beta chains from one sample in a study of CD8+CD57+ T cells in acquired aplastic anemia. Each CDR3 protein gets one entry after TCRdb re-called the reads with MiXCR. The sample has 150,000 or so distinct CDR3 sequences; about 50% are singletons. Sequenced: sorted CD4+, CD8+, or CD8+CD57+ T cells (not recorded which) from PBMCs. Source of these receptors: a human donor with aplastic anemia. The CDR3 runs from the conserved cysteine through the conserved F or W. A D gene is named only where the DNA matches it firmly.

>TRBD1|TRBV2|TRBJ1-1
CARRREDRLNEAFF
>-|TRBV11-2|TRBJ2-1
CASSLGERSYNEQFF
>-|TRBV20-1|TRBJ2-5
CSARRLGETQYF
>-|TRBV14|TRBJ1-4
CASSQEGNSLFF
>TRBD2|TRBV6-2/TRBV6-3|TRBJ2-7
CASSHRTSGKHGQYF
>-|TRBV7-6|TRBJ2-7
CASSLVGSEQYF
>-|TRBV4-1|TRBJ2-1
CASSLRGSDLRPGGEQFF
>TRBD1|TRBV7-9|TRBJ1-5
CASSTEGQGGQPQHF
>-|TRBV2|TRBJ2-2
CASSRDDTSNTGELFF
>-|TRBV29-1|TRBJ2-3
CSVERDLTDAQYF
>-|TRBV11-3|TRBJ2-7
CASSLVGAGEQYF
>TRBD2|TRBV28|TRBJ2-3
CASSPGTSGRSDTQYF
>-|TRBV24-1|TRBJ2-1
CATSDPRTVNNEQFF
>TRBD2|TRBV30|TRBJ2-1
CAWRKGLAEYNEQFF
>TRBD2|TRBV7-2|TRBJ2-1
CASSHLTSGRYNEQFF
>TRBD2|TRBV2|TRBJ2-1
CASSRTSGVGNEQFF
>-|TRBV13|TRBJ1-6
CASSLDRTVNSPLHF
>-|TRBV5-5|TRBJ2-7
CASSLGTAIYEQYF
>-|TRBV7-9|TRBJ2-3
CASSPLRTDTQYF
>TRBD2|TRBV11-1|TRBJ2-2
CASSPRALAGVGSGELFF
>-|TRBV12-3/TRBV12-4|TRBJ2-5
CASSWASSETQYF
>-|TRBV14|TRBJ1-2
CASSQGAGPYYGYTF
>-|TRBV7-6|TRBJ2-7
CASSLPGAEDEQYF
>TRBD2|TRBV25-1|TRBJ2-2
CASSSPHLTSGIGAGELFF
>-|TRBV20-1|TRBJ2-7
CSAREWRDRAYEQYF
>-|TRBV29-1|TRBJ1-2
CSVQTYRSYGYTF